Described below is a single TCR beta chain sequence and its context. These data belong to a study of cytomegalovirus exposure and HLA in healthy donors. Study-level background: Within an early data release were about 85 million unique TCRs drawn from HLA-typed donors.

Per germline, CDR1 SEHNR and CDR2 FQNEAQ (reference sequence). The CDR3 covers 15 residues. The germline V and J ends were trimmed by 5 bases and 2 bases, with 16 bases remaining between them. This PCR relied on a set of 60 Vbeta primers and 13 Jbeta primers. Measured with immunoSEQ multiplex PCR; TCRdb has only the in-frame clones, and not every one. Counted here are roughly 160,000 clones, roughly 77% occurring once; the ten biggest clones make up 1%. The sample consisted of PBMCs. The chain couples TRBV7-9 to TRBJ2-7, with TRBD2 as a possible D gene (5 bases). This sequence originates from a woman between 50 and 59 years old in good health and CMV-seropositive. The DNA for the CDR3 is TGTGCCAGCAGCCCAGGCAACGGGGAGACCTACGAGCAGTACTTC. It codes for CASSPGNGETYEQYF.